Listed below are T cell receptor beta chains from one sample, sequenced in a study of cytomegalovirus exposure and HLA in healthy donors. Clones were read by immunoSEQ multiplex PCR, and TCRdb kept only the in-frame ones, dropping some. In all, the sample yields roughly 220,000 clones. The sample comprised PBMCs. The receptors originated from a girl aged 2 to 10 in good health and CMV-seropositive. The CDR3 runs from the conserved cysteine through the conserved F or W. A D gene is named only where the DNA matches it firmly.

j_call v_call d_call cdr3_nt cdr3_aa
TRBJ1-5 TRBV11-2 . TGTGCCAGCAGTCCTACGGCAGGGGACCTGCATTTT CASSPTAGDLHF
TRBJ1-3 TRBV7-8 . TGTGCCAGCAGCTGGGGCAGGACACCCGTTTTCTCTGGAAACACCATATATTTT CASSWGRTPVFSGNTIYF
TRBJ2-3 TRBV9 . TGTGCCAGCAGCCCCTTGAGCACAGATACGCAGTATTTT CASSPLSTDTQYF
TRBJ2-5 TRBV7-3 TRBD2 TGTGCCAGCAGCTTTACTTTAGCGGGAGGAGAGGAGACCCAGTACTTC CASSFTLAGGEETQYF
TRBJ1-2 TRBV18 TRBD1 TGTGCCAGCTCACCTCTCGGGCAGGGGGAAGATGGCTACACCTTC CASSPLGQGEDGYTF
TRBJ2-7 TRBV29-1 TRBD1 TGCAGTGCCGGGACAGGGACCTACGAGCAGTACTTC CSAGTGTYEQYF
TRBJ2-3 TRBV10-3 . TGTGCCATCAGTGAGTCTTTCAGCTCAGGGGAGCTGGGGGACACAGATACGCAGTATTTT CAISESFSSGELGDTDTQYF
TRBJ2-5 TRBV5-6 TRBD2 TGTGCCAGCAGCGCGAATGGACTAGCGAGGGAAGAGACCCAGTACTTC CASSANGLAREETQYF
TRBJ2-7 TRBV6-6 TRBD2 TGTGCCAGCAGTGGGACTAGCGAGGGCGAGCAGTACTTC CASSGTSEGEQYF
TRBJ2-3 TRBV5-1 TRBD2 TGCGCCAGCAGCTTTTTCCTCCTAGCGGGAACAGATACGCAGTATTTT CASSFFLLAGTDTQYF
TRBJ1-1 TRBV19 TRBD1 TGTGCCAGTAGTACAGGGGGGTACACTGAAGCTTTCTTT CASSTGGYTEAFF
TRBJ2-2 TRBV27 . TGTGCCAGCAGTCTTGGCCCCGGGACATCCCCCGGGGAGCTGTTTTTT CASSLGPGTSPGELFF
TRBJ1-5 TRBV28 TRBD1 TGTGCCAGCAGTCCCGGACAGGGATATCAGCCCCAGCATTTT CASSPGQGYQPQHF
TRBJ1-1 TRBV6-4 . TGTGCCAGCAGTGAATTCCAGGGGACCGCTGAAGCTTTCTTT CASSEFQGTAEAFF
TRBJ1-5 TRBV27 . TGTGCCAGCAAGCGAGTGAGAAATAGCAATCAGCCCCAGCATTTT CASKRVRNSNQPQHF